Following are 30 T cell receptor beta chains from one sample sequenced in a study of blood T cell repertoires in COVID-19. Only in-frame clones appear in the TCRdb table, and some are missing; sequencing was by immunoSEQ multiplex PCR. The repertoire has about 320,000 clones, almost 85% of them found once; the top ten carry around 7.8%. The sequencing input was peripheral blood. The receptors come from a human donor in a cohort sampled during active COVID-19.

V and J are TRBV2 and TRBJ1-4; D uncertain. V lost 0 bases, J lost 2 bases, and 10 bases lay in between. The CDR3 has 16 amino acids. Germline loops: CDR1 SNHLY, CDR2 FYNNEI. CDR3 nucleotides: TGTGCCAGCAGTGAAGCTGGAGCTGCCACTAATGAAAAACTGTTTTTT. It is translated as CASSEAGAATNEKLFF.

This clone was seen only a few times. The V and J genes are TRBV30 and TRBJ1-1, with TRBD1 identical over 11 bases. The ends lost 0 bases at V and 0 bases at J; junction bases unmatched: 6. Germline V gene data show CDR1 as GTSNPN and CDR2 as SVGIG (reference sequence). The CDR3 is 17 amino acids. This CDR3 reads CAWSVKDRGPMNTEAFF. For the CDR3, the DNA is TGTGCCTGGAGTGTAAAGGACAGGGGGCCAATGAACACTGAAGCTTTCTTT.

The chain links TRBV7-6 to TRBJ2-2, with TRBD1 as a possible D gene (7 bases). This CDR3 contains 15 residues. V was trimmed by 2 bases and J by 9 bases, leaving 16 bases between them. Germline CDR1 is SGHVS and CDR2 is FNYEAQ. The chain's CDR3 is CASSLQGGLARELFF. CDR3 DNA sequence: TGTGCCAGCAGCTTACAGGGGGGCCTTGCCCGGGAGCTGTTTTTT.

The chain employs TRBV19 and TRBJ1-3, with TRBD1 identical over 9 bases. Germline V gene data show CDR1 as LNHDA and CDR2 as SQIVND (reference sequence). This CDR3 comprises 13 residues. With 7 bases clipped from V and 7 bases from J, the junction kept 5 bases outside the gene matches. CDR3 in DNA: TGTGCCAGTACTGTACAGGGGGCGAACACCATATATTTT. Encoded protein: CASTVQGANTIYF. Variable domain in full (rest from reference TRBV19 and TRBJ1-3): DGGITQSPKYLFRKEGQNVTLSCEQNLNHDAMYWYRQDPGQGLRLIYYSQIVNDFQKGDIAEGYSVSREKKESFPLTVTSAQKNPTAFYLCASTVQGANTIYFGEGSWLTVV.

The chain links TRBV3-1 (or the pseudogene TRBV3-2) to TRBJ1-2; 8 positions agree with TRBD1. Germline trimming cut 3 bases from V and 0 bases from J; bases unmatched to any gene: 6. CDR3 length: 16 residues. In germline, CDR1 is LGHDT, CDR2 YNNKEL (reference sequence). The CDR3 DNA sequence: TGTGCCAGCAGCCAGAGGACAGGGACAGCTAACTATGGCTACACCTTC. Its translation is CASSQRTGTANYGYTF.

The chain joins TRBV11-2 to TRBJ2-7; possible D gene TRBD2, 6 bases. Trimming took 0 bases from V and 2 from J, leaving 14 bases between them. CDR1 and CDR2 from the germline V gene are SGHAT and FQNNGV. The CDR3 length is 16 residues. The CDR3 nucleotides read TGTGCCAGCAGCTTAGATCGGGCTAGCGCAACCTACGAGCAGTACTTC. This gives the protein CASSLDRASATYEQYF.

This chain connects TRBV7-6 to TRBJ2-7; TRBD2 might be the D (6 bases). This CDR3 has 14 residues. Per the germline V gene, CDR1 is SGHVS and CDR2 is FNYEAQ. The germline V and J ends were trimmed by 1 base and 0 bases, with 7 bases remaining between them. In nucleotides, the CDR3 is TGTGCCAGCAGCTTAGGCGGGACCTCCTACGAGCAGTACTTC. It yields the protein CASSLGGTSYEQYF.

V and J are TRBV28 and TRBJ1-1, with D possibly TRBD1 on 5 matching bases. This CDR3 spans 16 amino acids. CDR1 and CDR2 from the germline V gene are MDHEN and SYDVKM. Trimming removed 2 bases at V and 0 bases at J, with 13 bases between. The CDR3 spells CASSLDRRTMNTEAFF. In DNA form, the CDR3 reads TGTGCCAGCAGTTTAGACAGACGGACCATGAACACTGAAGCTTTCTTT. The whole variable domain, filled in from reference TRBV28 and TRBJ1-1, reads DVKVTQSSRYLVKRTGEKVFLECVQDMDHENMFWYRQDPGLGLRLIYFSYDVKMKEKGDIPEGYSVSREKKERFSLILESASTNQTSMYLCASSLDRRTMNTEAFFGQGTRLTVV.

The chain recombines TRBV5-1 with TRBJ1-1; TRBD1 agrees at 8 bases. This CDR3 contains 15 residues. Germline V gives CDR1 SGHRS, CDR2 YFSETQ. Trimming at V came to 2 bases and at J to 6 bases, leaving 9 bases not matched to a gene. This CDR3 reads CASSFWTGKVAEAFF. The CDR3 nucleotides read TGCGCCAGCAGCTTTTGGACAGGGAAGGTCGCTGAAGCTTTCTTT.

The sample holds one count of this clone. The chain recombines TRBV12-3 or TRBV12-4 with TRBJ2-2, with no clear D. Trimming took 6 bases from V and 6 from J, leaving 8 bases between them. The CDR3 loop spans 12 amino acids. The CDR3 region has the DNA TGTGCCAGCAGGGTCCGCGCCGGGGAGCTGTTTTTT. This gives the protein CASRVRAGELFF.

The V and J genes are TRBV5-4 and TRBJ1-1; D possibly corresponds to TRBD1 (5 bases). The CDR3 runs to 14 residues. V lost 3 bases and J lost 5, with 14 bases in between. Germline CDR1 is SGHNT and CDR2 is YYREEE (reference sequence). The CDR3 protein is CASSSVGGWTEAFF. CDR3 nucleotides: TGTGCCAGCAGCTCGGTGGGGGGTTGGACTGAAGCTTTCTTT.

The rearrangement uses TRBV5-6 and TRBJ2-3; a weak D match, TRBD1 (6 bases). CDR3 length equals 10 residues. Germline V CDR1 and CDR2: SGHDT, YYEEEE. Trimming left V 8 bases short and J 6 bases short, with 7 bases between. CDR3 sequence (DNA): TGTGCCAGTACAGGGGATACGCAGTATTTT. This gives the protein CASTGDTQYF. Together with reference TRBV5-6 and TRBJ2-3, the CDR3 gives the full variable domain: DAGVTQSPTHLIKTRGQQVTLRCSPKSGHDTVSWYQQALGQGPQFIFQYYEEEERQRGNFPDRFSGHQFPNYSSELNVNALLLGDSALYLCASTGDTQYFGPGTRLTVL.

This sequence joins TRBV27 and TRBJ1-2; 10 nucleotides align to TRBD1. The junction had 6 bases not matched to a gene; V was cut back by 0 bases and J by 8 bases. Germline values: CDR1 MNHEY, CDR2 SMNVEV (reference sequence). This CDR3 comprises 15 residues. The DNA for the CDR3 is TGTGCCAGCAGTTTATCAGGGACAGGGGCGGGAGGCTACACCTTC. Protein sequence: CASSLSGTGAGGYTF.

Comment on this clone: One end of the junction varies from germline; a read error may be responsible. Written as DNA, the CDR3 is TGTGCCGGGAGGAGAGATTTCTTT. This translates into CAGRRDFF. The chain employs TRBV30 and TRBJ1-1, with unresolved D. Germline lookup yields CDR1 GTSNPN and CDR2 SVGIG (reference sequence). The CDR3 has 8 amino acids.

The chain employs TRBV12-3 or TRBV12-4 and TRBJ2-5, with D possibly TRBD1 on 5 matching bases. V lost 2 bases and J lost 5, with 9 bases in between. The CDR3 has 13 residues. The CDR3 DNA reads as TGTGCCAGCAGTTTAAGGGGATCGGAGACCCAGTACTTC. This translates into CASSLRGSETQYF.

With regard to this clone: Sequence at one end of the junction differs from germline and may be a read error. The V call is TRBV5-1, the J call TRBJ2-7; 7 nucleotides agree with TRBD1. CDR1 is SGHRS and CDR2 is YFSETQ in the germline V gene. The CDR3 covers 13 residues. The DNA for the CDR3 is TGCGCCAGCAGTCAGAAAGGGGACAGCCGACCGCACTTC. It specifies CASSQKGDSRPHF.

Comments on this clone: The junction departs from the called germline gene at one end, perhaps through a read error. The V and J genes are TRBV3-1 (or the pseudogene TRBV3-2) and TRBJ2-3; 12 positions agree with TRBD2. The CDR3 extends over 13 amino acids. In germline, CDR1 is LGHDT, CDR2 YNNKEL (reference sequence). The CDR3 DNA reads TGTGCCAGCAGCCAGAGGACTAGCGGGGAGCAAGGTTTT. Translating gives CASSQRTSGEQGF.

This clone was recorded a few times. The chain combines TRBV7-2 with TRBJ1-5, with D uncertain. Germline assignment: CDR1 SGHTA and CDR2 FQGNSA. This CDR3 comprises 15 residues. V lost 5 bases and J lost 1, with 12 bases in between. CDR3 in DNA: TGTGCCAGCAGCCCCGAGGAGGGAAGCAATCAGCCCCAGCATTTT. Its protein is CASSPEEGSNQPQHF.

This clone was seen a handful of times. V gene TRBV7-2 combines with J gene TRBJ2-4, with 7 bases identical to TRBD2. CDR1 and CDR2 from the germline V gene are SGHTA and FQGNSA. Trimming cost V 3 bases and J 3 bases; bases outside gene matches: 11. The CDR3 has 17 amino acids. The CDR3: CASSFFGSGVDKNIQYF. The CDR3 coding sequence is TGTGCCAGCAGCTTTTTCGGCAGCGGGGTTGACAAAAACATTCAGTACTTC.

Of note for this clone: Other DNA sequences in the sample encode the same CDR3. The gene calls are TRBV6-5 and TRBJ2-1; 11 bases agree with TRBD2. This CDR3 region has 16 residues. Germline CDR1 and CDR2: MNHEY and SVGAGI. V shed 4 bases, J shed 5 bases, and the junction held 7 bases outside the gene matches. In DNA form, the CDR3 reads TGTGCCAGCAGTTCCCTACTAGCGGGGGTAGACAATGAGCAGTTCTTC. Protein: CASSSLLAGVDNEQFF.

The chain combines TRBV6-5 with TRBJ1-5, with TRBD1 matching over 8 bases. With V trimmed by 6 bases and J by 5 bases, 9 bases remained unmatched. This CDR3 contains 15 residues. The germline V gene encodes CDR1 MNHEY and CDR2 SVGAGI. The CDR3 nucleotides are TGTGCCAGCAGCCTAGGACAGGGAGCCGATCAGCCCCAGCATTTT. This sequence encodes CASSLGQGADQPQHF.

The rearrangement uses TRBV19 and TRBJ2-1; D is unclear. V dropped 5 bases and J dropped 8 bases, with 7 bases sitting between them. Looked up from germline, CDR1 is LNHDA and CDR2 is SQIVND (reference sequence). CDR3 length: 11 residues. Here the CDR3 DNA reads TGTGCCAGTAGTGAGAGAGATGAGCAGTTCTTC. It translates to CASSERDEQFF.

The rearrangement uses TRBV7-9 and TRBJ2-2; 8 bases map to TRBD1. The CDR3 runs to 16 residues. Germline V gene data show CDR1 as SEHNR and CDR2 as FQNEAQ (reference sequence). The V and J ends lost 5 bases and 0 bases, in that order; junction bases with no gene match: 5. DNA of the CDR3: TGTGCCAGCAGCGTTCCGGGACAGGCGAACACCGGGGAGCTGTTTTTT. This sequence encodes CASSVPGQANTGELFF.

J is TRBJ1-6 and V is TRBV6-1; D remains unclear. V gave up 2 bases and J gave up 9 bases, with 14 bases separating them. There are 15 residues in the CDR3. CDR1 is MNHNS, CDR2 SASEGT, per germline. This CDR3 reads CASSERRVEFSPLHF. DNA of the CDR3: TGTGCCAGCAGTGAACGGCGGGTGGAATTTTCACCCCTCCACTTT.

The chain couples TRBV12-3 or TRBV12-4 to TRBJ1-5; D gene uncertain. V lost 6 bases and J 7 bases, leaving 13 bases between the germline ends. The CDR3 runs to 13 residues. CDR3 DNA sequence: TGTGCCAGCAGCCACCGTGAGTGGCAGCCCCAGCATTTT. This sequence encodes CASSHREWQPQHF.

The chain is built from TRBV5-8 and TRBJ2-1; weak D call: TRBD2 (7 bases). CDR3 size: 16 residues. V dropped 2 bases and J dropped 8 bases, with 20 bases sitting between them. Germline assignment: CDR1 SGHTS and CDR2 YDEGEE. The CDR3 nucleotides are TGTGCCAGCAGCTTTAACGAGGGGGGGCCTTATCATGAGCAGTTCTTC. Protein product: CASSFNEGGPYHEQFF.

This chain joins TRBV24-1 and TRBJ2-5; TRBD2 agrees at 7 bases. The CDR3 is 15 amino acids. Germline trimming cut 1 base from V and 7 bases from J; bases unmatched to any gene: 8. The germline V gene has CDR1 KGHDR and CDR2 SFDVKD. The CDR3 region is CATSDFKGTKGTQYF. CDR3 in DNA: TGTGCCACCAGTGATTTTAAGGGGACTAAAGGGACCCAGTACTTC.

The chain is built from TRBV5-5 and TRBJ2-1; D not resolved. V lost 0 bases, J lost 5 bases, and 15 bases lay in between. Germline V lookup: CDR1 SGHKS, CDR2 YYEKEE (reference sequence). The CDR3 covers 16 residues. Here the CDR3 DNA reads TGTGCCAGCAGCTTGGTAGTAGAGGTATGGGACAATGAGCAGTTCTTC. It translates to CASSLVVEVWDNEQFF.

This clone is a singleton in its sample. The V call is TRBV7-8, the J call TRBJ1-1; 7 bases fit TRBD1. CDR3 length equals 15 residues. Germline trimming cut 2 bases from V and 3 bases from J; bases unmatched to any gene: 6. Per germline, CDR1 SGHVS and CDR2 FQNEAQ. Here the CDR3 DNA reads TGTGCCAGCAGCTTAACGGGACAGTTGTACACTGAAGCTTTCTTT. Translated, it gives CASSLTGQLYTEAFF.

The chain carries TRBV7-9 and TRBJ2-1; D call uncertain. The CDR3 spans 15 residues. Trimming removed 1 base from V and 0 bases from J, with 7 bases in between. CDR1 and CDR2 from the germline V gene are SEHNR and FQNEAQ (reference sequence). CDR3: CASSLGDSSYNEQFF. In nucleotides, the CDR3 is TGTGCCAGCAGCTTAGGCGATAGCTCCTACAATGAGCAGTTCTTC.